The rows below give T cell receptor beta chains drawn from one sample of a study of graft-versus-host responses after intestinal transplantation. Sequencing used immunoSEQ multiplex PCR; TCRdb keeps in-frame clones, though not all of them. The data hold about 40,000 clones, with roughly nine tenths observed a single time. The input for sequencing was PBMCs, taken almost 320 days after intestinal transplant. Every receptor here comes from a human patient who received an intestinal transplant, so some T cells may come from the graft donor. Both conserved end residues are part of each CDR3. The D gene is left open where the match is weak. Clone size is not always given. Where it is, it says once, few, many or a class for expanded clones.

D: -; size: -; J: TRBJ1-1; V: TRBV7-9; DNA: TGTGCCAGCAGCTTATATACCGCTCGGACAGCAAACACTGAAGCTTTCTTT; CDR3: CASSLYTARTANTEAFF
D: TRBD1; size: -; J: TRBJ1-5; V: TRBV19; DNA: TGTGCCAGTAGTCCACAGGGGGGCGGCAATCAGCCCCAGCATTTT; CDR3: CASSPQGGGNQPQHF
D: TRBD1; size: -; J: TRBJ2-3; V: TRBV19; DNA: TGTGCCAGTAGTGACAGGGTAAGAGATACGCAGTATTTT; CDR3: CASSDRVRDTQYF
D: TRBD1; size: -; J: TRBJ2-5; V: TRBV5-1; DNA: TGCGCCAGCAGCTCATCCGGGACAGGGGACGAGACCCAGTACTTC; CDR3: CASSSSGTGDETQYF
D: -; size: -; J: TRBJ2-7; V: TRBV21-1; DNA: TGTGCCAGCAGCAAGTCCTACGAGCAGTACTTC; CDR3: CASSKSYEQYF
D: TRBD1; size: once; J: TRBJ1-2; V: TRBV13; DNA: TGTGCCAGCTCGGGAACAGGGGGCGACTATGGCTACACCTTC; CDR3: CASSGTGGDYGYTF
D: TRBD1; size: -; J: TRBJ2-4; V: TRBV5-6; DNA: TGTGCCAGCAGCTTGGGCCAGGGGGACATTCAGTACTTC; CDR3: CASSLGQGDIQYF
D: TRBD1; size: -; J: TRBJ1-3; V: TRBV5-1; DNA: TGCGCCAGCACCCACCGACAGGGTAGAAACACCATATATTTT; CDR3: CASTHRQGRNTIYF
D: -; size: -; J: TRBJ2-5; V: TRBV2; DNA: TGTGCCAGCAGTGATCCACAGGGTAGTTTAGAGACCCAGTACTTC; CDR3: CASSDPQGSLETQYF
D: TRBD1; size: -; J: TRBJ1-4; V: TRBV2; DNA: TGTGCCAGCACAGGAGACAGGGCAAAAAATGAAAAACTGTTTTTT; CDR3: CASTGDRAKNEKLFF
D: -; size: -; J: TRBJ1-1; V: TRBV6-4; DNA: TGTGCCAGCAGTGACGGTGGGTGGAAGGACACTGAAGCTTTCTTT; CDR3: CASSDGGWKDTEAFF
D: -; size: -; J: TRBJ1-3; V: TRBV5-6; DNA: TGTGCCAGCAGATTACGCTCTGGAAACACCATATATTTT; CDR3: CASRLRSGNTIYF
D: -; size: -; J: TRBJ2-5; V: TRBV13; DNA: TGTGCCAGCAGCTTATTTCTAAGGGGCCCAGAACACGAGTCGGAGACCCAGTACTTC; CDR3: CASSLFLRGPEHESETQYF
D: TRBD2; size: -; J: TRBJ2-7; V: TRBV6-1; DNA: TGTGCCAGCAGTGAAGTAGCTAGCGGGACCTACGAGCAGTACTTC; CDR3: CASSEVASGTYEQYF